The T cell receptor (beta chain) under discussion was sequenced for a study of T cells after posttransplantation cyclophosphamide. Overall study findings and caveats: Tissue-infiltrating T cells from skin or gut overlapped little with blood T cells. Recipient CMV seropositivity and CMV reactivation strongly tracked TRB clonality. Later blood repertoires were often dominated by clones from the donor CD8+ memory compartment.

In the case of this clone: What it binds is not known.

The germline V and J ends were trimmed by 3 bases and 0 bases, with 16 bases remaining between them. Germline V gene lookup returns CDR1 LNHNV and CDR2 YYDKDF (reference sequence). The CDR3 is 17 amino acids. The related graft donor's blood sample was taken on the day of bone marrow donation. Profiling relied on immunoSEQ multiplex PCR, and the TCRdb table lists in-frame clones only, not all of them. The sample lists 47,000 or so clones; about 91% were seen once. The chain uses TRBV15 and TRBJ2-3, with D possibly TRBD1 on 6 matching bases. The source is a woman in her forties or fifties in good health and a related stem cell transplant donor. The specimen sequenced was PBMCs. The CDR3, as DNA: TGTGCCACCAGCAGGGCCCCCCGGACAGAGAGCACAGATACGCAGTATTTT. It yields the protein CATSRAPRTESTDTQYF. Full variable domain (remainder filled in from reference TRBV15 and TRBJ2-3): DAMVIQNPRYQVTQFGKPVTLSCSQTLNHNVMYWYQQKSSQAPKLLFHYYDKDFNNEADTPDNFQSRRPNTSFCFLDIRSPGLGDTAMYLCATSRAPRTESTDTQYFGPGTRLTVL.